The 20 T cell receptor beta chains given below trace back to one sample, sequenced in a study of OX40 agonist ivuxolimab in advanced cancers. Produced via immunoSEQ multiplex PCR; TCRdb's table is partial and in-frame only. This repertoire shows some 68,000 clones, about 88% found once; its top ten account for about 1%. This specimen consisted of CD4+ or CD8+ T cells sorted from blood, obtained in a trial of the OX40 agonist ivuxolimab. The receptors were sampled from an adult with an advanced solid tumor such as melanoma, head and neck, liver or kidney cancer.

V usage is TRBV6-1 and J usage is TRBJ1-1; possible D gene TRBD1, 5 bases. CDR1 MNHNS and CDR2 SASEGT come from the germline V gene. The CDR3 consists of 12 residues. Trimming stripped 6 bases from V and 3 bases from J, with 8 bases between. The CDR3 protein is CASSRGYTEAFF. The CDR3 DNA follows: TGTGCCAGCAGCCGGGGGTACACTGAAGCTTTCTTT.

In DNA, the CDR3 is TGTGCCTGGAGTGTGGCACCAGGTAGCTATGGCTACACCTTC. The encoded protein is CAWSVAPGSYGYTF. J is TRBJ1-2 and V is TRBV30, with no clear D. The CDR3 is made up of 14 amino acids. Germline assignment: CDR1 GTSNPN and CDR2 SVGIG (reference sequence). Trimming took 0 bases from V and 4 from J, leaving 12 bases between them.

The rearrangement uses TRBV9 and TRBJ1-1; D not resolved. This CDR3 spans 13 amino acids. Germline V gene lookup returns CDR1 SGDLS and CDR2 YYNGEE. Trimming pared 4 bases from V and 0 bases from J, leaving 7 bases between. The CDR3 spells CASSPHLNTEAFF. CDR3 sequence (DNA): TGTGCCAGCAGCCCCCACCTGAACACTGAAGCTTTCTTT.

In DNA, the CDR3 is TGTGCCACCAGCAGAGAGGCGGACTTGGGCGCCGAGCAGTACTTC. Its protein is CATSREADLGAEQYF. The chain couples TRBV15 to TRBJ2-7; possibly TRBD2 for D (5 bases). The CDR3 is 15 residues long. Germline lookup yields CDR1 LNHNV and CDR2 YYDKDF (reference sequence). The V end lost 0 bases, the J end lost 6 bases, and 15 bases lay between the germline ends.

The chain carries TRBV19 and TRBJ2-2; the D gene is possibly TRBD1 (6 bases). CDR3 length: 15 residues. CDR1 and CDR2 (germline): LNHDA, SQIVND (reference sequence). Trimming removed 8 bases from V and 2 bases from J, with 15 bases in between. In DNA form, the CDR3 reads TGTGCCAGTGGGCTAGGGACACTAAACACCGGGGAGCTGTTTTTT. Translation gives CASGLGTLNTGELFF.

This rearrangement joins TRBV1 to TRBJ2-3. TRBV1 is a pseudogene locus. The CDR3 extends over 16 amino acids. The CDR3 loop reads CTSSQVFGPFRDTQYF. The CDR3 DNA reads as TGCACCAGCAGCCAAGTCTTCGGGCCATTCAGAGATACGCAGTATTTT.

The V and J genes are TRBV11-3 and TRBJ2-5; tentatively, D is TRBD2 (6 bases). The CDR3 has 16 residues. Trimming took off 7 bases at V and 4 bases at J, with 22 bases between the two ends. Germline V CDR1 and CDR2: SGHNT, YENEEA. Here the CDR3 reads CASTGGTAQSGETQYF. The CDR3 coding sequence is TGTGCCAGCACCGGCGGGACTGCGCAATCAGGAGAGACCCAGTACTTC.

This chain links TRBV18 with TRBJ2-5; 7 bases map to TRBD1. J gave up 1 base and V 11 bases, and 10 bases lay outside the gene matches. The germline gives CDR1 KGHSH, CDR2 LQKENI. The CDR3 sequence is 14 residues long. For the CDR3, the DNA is TGTGCCGGAAAAAAGACAGGGCCCCAAGAGACCCAGTACTTC. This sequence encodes CAGKKTGPQETQYF.

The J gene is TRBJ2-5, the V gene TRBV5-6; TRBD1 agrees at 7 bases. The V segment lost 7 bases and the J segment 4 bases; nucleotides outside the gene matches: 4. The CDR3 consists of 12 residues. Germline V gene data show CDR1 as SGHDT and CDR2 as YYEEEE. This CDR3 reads CASYRGPETQYF. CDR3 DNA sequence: TGTGCCAGCTACAGGGGCCCAGAGACCCAGTACTTC.

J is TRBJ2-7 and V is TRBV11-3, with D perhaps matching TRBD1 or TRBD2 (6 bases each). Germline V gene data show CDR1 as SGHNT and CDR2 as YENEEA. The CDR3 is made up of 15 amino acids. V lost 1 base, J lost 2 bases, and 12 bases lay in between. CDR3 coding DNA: TGTGCCAGCAGCTTAGGGGGGGACAACGCCTACGAGCAGTACTTC. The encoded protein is CASSLGGDNAYEQYF.

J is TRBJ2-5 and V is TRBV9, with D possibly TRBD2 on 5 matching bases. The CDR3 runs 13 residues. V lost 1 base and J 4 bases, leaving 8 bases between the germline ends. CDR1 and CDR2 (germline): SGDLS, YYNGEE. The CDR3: CASSVSRGETQYF. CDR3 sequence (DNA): TGTGCCAGCAGCGTAAGCCGGGGAGAGACCCAGTACTTC.

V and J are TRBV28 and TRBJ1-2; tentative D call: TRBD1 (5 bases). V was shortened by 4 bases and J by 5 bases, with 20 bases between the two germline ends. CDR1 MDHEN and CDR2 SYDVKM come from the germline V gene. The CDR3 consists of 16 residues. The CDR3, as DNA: TGTGCCAGCAGTTCCGCCCCTACAGGAAGAGGTTATGGCTACACCTTC. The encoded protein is CASSSAPTGRGYGYTF.

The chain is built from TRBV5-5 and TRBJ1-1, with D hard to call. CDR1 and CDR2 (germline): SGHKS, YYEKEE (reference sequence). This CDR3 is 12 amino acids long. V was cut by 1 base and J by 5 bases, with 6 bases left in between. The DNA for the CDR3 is TGTGCCAGCAGCTTGCCGGCAACTGAAGCTTTCTTT. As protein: CASSLPATEAFF.

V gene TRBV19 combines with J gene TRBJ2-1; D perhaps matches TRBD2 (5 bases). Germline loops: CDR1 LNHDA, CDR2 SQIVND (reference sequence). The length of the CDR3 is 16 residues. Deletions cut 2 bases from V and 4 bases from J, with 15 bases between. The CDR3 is CASSIKKASLYNEQFF. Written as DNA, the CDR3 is TGTGCCAGTAGTATAAAGAAGGCTAGCCTTTACAATGAGCAGTTCTTC.

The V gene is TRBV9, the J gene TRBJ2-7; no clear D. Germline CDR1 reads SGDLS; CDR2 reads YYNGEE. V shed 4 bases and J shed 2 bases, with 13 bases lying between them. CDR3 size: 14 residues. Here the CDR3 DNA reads TGTGCCAGCAGCCCACGGACGGAGACCTACGAGCAGTACTTC. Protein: CASSPRTETYEQYF.

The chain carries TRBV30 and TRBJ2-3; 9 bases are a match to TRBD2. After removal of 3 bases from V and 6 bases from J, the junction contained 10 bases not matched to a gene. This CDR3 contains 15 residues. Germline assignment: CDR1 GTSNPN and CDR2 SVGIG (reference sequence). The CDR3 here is CAWSLGRGGPDTQYF. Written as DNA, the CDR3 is TGTGCCTGGAGCTTAGGGCGGGGGGGCCCTGATACGCAGTATTTT.

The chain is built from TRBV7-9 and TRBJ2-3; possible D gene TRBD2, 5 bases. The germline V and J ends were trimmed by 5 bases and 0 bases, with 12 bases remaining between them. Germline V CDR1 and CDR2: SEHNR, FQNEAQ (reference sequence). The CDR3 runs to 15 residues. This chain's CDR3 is CASSIGSSSTDTQYF. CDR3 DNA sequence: TGTGCCAGCAGCATTGGGAGTTCTAGCACAGATACGCAGTATTTT.

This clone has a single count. The CDR3 sequence is CASSPSQGGGYTF. The CDR3, as DNA: TGTGCCAGCAGCCCCAGTCAGGGGGGAGGCTACACCTTC. The rearrangement links TRBV7-2 to TRBJ1-2; TRBD1 matches at 7 bases. V gave up 5 bases and J gave up 8 bases; unmatched junction bases: 8. The germline V gene has CDR1 SGHTA and CDR2 FQGNSA. CDR3 length equals 13 residues.

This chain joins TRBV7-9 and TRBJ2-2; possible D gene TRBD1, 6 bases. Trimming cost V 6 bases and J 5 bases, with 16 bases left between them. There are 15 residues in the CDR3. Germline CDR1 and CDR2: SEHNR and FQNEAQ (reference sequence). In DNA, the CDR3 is TGTGCCAGCAGACAGGGACAAGTCCATACCGGGGAGCTGTTTTTT. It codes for CASRQGQVHTGELFF.

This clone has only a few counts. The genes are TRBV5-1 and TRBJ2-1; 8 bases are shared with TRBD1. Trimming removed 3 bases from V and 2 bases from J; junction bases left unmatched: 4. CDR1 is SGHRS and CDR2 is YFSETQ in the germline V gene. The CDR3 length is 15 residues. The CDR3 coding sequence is TGCGCCAGCAGCTACCAGACAGGGGCCTACAATGAGCAGTTCTTC. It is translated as CASSYQTGAYNEQFF.